The clone carrying this T cell receptor (beta chain) was recorded many times. This CDR3 is built from 13 residues. Germline assignment: CDR1 GTSNPN and CDR2 SVGIG (reference sequence). J gave up 4 bases and V 6 bases, and 9 bases lay outside the gene matches. The data are from a study of Graves' ophthalmopathy and Graves' hyperthyroidism. Amplified material comprised TCR beta CDR3 regions derived from RNA transcripts. The authors performed first-round RT-PCR with HTBI primers and then a second-round multiplex PCR. A single record per CDR3 protein comes from TCRdb applying MiXCR to the multiplex PCR reads. The table has about 210,000 distinct CDR3 sequences, around 28% seen once.

V usage is TRBV30 and J usage is TRBJ2-7; 7 nucleotides line up with TRBD2. Sample: peripheral blood. The receptor's source is a man in his forties or fifties with Graves' ophthalmopathy. The CDR3 region is CACTVGGVYEQYF. CDR3 nucleotides: TGTGCCTGCACTGTGGGGGGGGTGTACGAGCAGTACTTC. Using reference TRBV30 and TRBJ2-7 for the parts outside the CDR3, the full variable domain is SQTIHQWPATLVQPVGSPLSLECTVEGTSNPNLYWYRQAAGRGLQLLFYSVGIGQISSEVPQNLSASRPQDRQFILSSKKLLLSDSGFYLCACTVGGVYEQYFGPGTRLTVT.